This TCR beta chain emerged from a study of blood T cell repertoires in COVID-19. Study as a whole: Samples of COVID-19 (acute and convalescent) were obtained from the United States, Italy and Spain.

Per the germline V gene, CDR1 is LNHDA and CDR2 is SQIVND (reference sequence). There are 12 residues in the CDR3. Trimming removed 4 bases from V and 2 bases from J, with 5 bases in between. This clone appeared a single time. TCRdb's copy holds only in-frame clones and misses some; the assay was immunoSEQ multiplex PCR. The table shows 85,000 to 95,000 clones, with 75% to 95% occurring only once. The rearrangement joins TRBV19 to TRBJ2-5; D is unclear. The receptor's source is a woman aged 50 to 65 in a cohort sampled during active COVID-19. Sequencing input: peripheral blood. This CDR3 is CASSNKQETQYF. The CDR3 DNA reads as TGTGCCAGTAGTAATAAACAAGAGACCCAGTACTTC.